Below, 7 T cell receptor beta chains from the same sample are listed, as sequenced in a study of cytomegalovirus exposure and HLA in healthy donors. Researchers ran the PCR with 60 Vbeta and 13 Jbeta primers. Assay used: immunoSEQ multiplex PCR; TCRdb lists only in-frame clones, some missing. The table records more than 85,000 clones, 70% to 80% of them present only once. What was sequenced was PBMCs. The source is a female donor in good health and CMV-seropositive.

This clone was recorded a few times. This chain joins TRBV6-1 and TRBJ2-7; 7 bases align to TRBD1. There are 15 residues in the CDR3. Germline V gives CDR1 MNHNS, CDR2 SASEGT. The J segment lost 7 bases and the V segment lost 2 bases, leaving 11 bases of the junction unmatched. The CDR3 here is CASSESGGSNWEQYF. CDR3 in DNA: TGTGCCAGCAGTGAATCAGGGGGTTCGAATTGGGAGCAGTACTTC.

This chain links TRBV2 with TRBJ1-1; 7 bases match TRBD1. After removal of 8 bases from V and 2 bases from J, the junction contained 5 bases not matched to a gene. Germline CDR1 and CDR2: SNHLY and FYNNEI. The CDR3 is 13 residues long. The CDR3 is CASETGLNTEAFF. In nucleotides, the CDR3 is TGTGCCAGCGAGACAGGGTTAAACACTGAAGCTTTCTTT.

This clone was recorded a few times. The genes are TRBV4-3 and TRBJ2-3; 11 bases map to TRBD2. Germline V gives CDR1 LGHNA, CDR2 YSLEER. The trim removed 1 base at V and 5 bases at J, leaving 5 bases unmatched. The CDR3 sequence is 16 residues long. CDR3 amino acids: CASSQVAGGPGDTQYF. CDR3 DNA: TGCGCCAGCAGCCAAGTAGCGGGGGGGCCCGGAGATACGCAGTATTTT.

The chain joins TRBV30 to TRBJ1-1; TRBD1 matches at 9 bases. Germline trimming cut 5 bases from V and 1 base from J; bases unmatched to any gene: 11. CDR1 and CDR2 from the germline V gene are GTSNPN and SVGIG (reference sequence). This CDR3 region has 16 residues. CDR3 DNA: TGTGCCTGGGCCACAGGGGGCGCCTCTTGGAACACTGAAGCTTTCTTT. Amino acid sequence: CAWATGGASWNTEAFF.

The chain has TRBV18 and TRBJ1-2; 8 nucleotides line up with TRBD1. V lost 4 bases, J lost 2 bases, and 3 bases stayed unmatched. The CDR3 has 14 residues. Germline CDR1 is KGHSH and CDR2 is LQKENI. This CDR3 reads CASSQQGVNYGYTF. DNA for the CDR3: TGTGCCAGCTCACAACAGGGGGTAAACTATGGCTACACCTTC.

V is TRBV15 and J is TRBJ2-1; a weak D match, TRBD2 (5 bases). The CDR3 is made up of 18 amino acids. V shed 3 bases and J shed 0 bases, with 18 bases lying between them. From germline, CDR1 is LNHNV and CDR2 YYDKDF (reference sequence). The CDR3 coding sequence is TGTGCCACCAGCAGGGGTGTTCGGCGCGGGCCCTCCTACAATGAGCAGTTCTTC. Translating it yields CATSRGVRRGPSYNEQFF.

The V and J genes are TRBV30 and TRBJ2-5, with 9 bases matching TRBD2. V shed 3 bases and J 5 bases; nucleotides not matched to a gene: 10. The germline gives CDR1 GTSNPN, CDR2 SVGIG (reference sequence). The CDR3 length is 15 residues. Here the CDR3 DNA reads TGTGCCTGGAGCTACCAGCGGGGGGCAGTGGAGACCCAGTACTTC. As protein: CAWSYQRGAVETQYF.